The 23 T cell receptor beta chains below come from one sample, sequenced in a study of blood T cells in healthy people across ages. Combining a sample-barcoded 5' primer with a J-beta primer mix, a second PCR ran for roughly 6 to 12 cycles. TCRdb passed the 5' RACE reads through MiXCR, listing each CDR3 protein once. This table has just over 1 million distinct CDR3 sequences, 45% appearing once. Sequencing was carried out using blood. These receptors were obtained from a woman aged 60-70 years in good health.

This chain joins TRBV9 and TRBJ2-7; tentative D call: TRBD1 (6 bases). Germline V lookup: CDR1 SGDLS, CDR2 YYNGEE. The germline V and J ends were trimmed by 0 bases and 3 bases, with 16 bases remaining between them. There are 16 residues in the CDR3. The CDR3 protein is CASSVVPHREYYEQYF. The CDR3 DNA reads TGTGCCAGCAGCGTAGTCCCCCACAGGGAGTACTACGAGCAGTACTTC.

This clonotype has a handful of counts. The chain is built from TRBV5-1 and TRBJ2-4; D gene unclear. TRBJ2-7 explains the end of the DNA better; the J call may be wrong. The CDR3 consists of 18 residues. Germline CDR1 and CDR2: SGHRS and YFSETQ. CDR3 sequence: CASRSGLFDPRARYEQYF. The CDR3 DNA reads TGCGCCAGCCGCTCCGGGTTGTTCGACCCAAGGGCCAGGTACGAGCAGTACTTC.

The chain links TRBV3-1 to TRBJ1-2; D gene uncertain. Germline V gives CDR1 LGHDT, CDR2 YNNKEL (reference sequence). Trimming cost V 1 base and J 4 bases, with 10 bases left between them. The CDR3 runs to 14 residues. The CDR3 region has the DNA TGTGCCAGCAGCCAAGCTTGGCCAGGCTATGGCTACACCTTC. This encodes CASSQAWPGYGYTF.

This clonotype was seen more than once but under ten times. V is TRBV5-1 and J is TRBJ2-2; D is undetermined. V dropped 3 bases and J dropped 9 bases, with 18 bases sitting between them. Germline values: CDR1 SGHRS, CDR2 YFSETQ. The CDR3 has 15 amino acids. This chain's CDR3 is CASSSTLTIGRELFF. As DNA, the CDR3 is TGCGCCAGCAGCTCAACCCTGACAATAGGCCGGGAGCTGTTTTTT.

This clonotype has only a few counts. The chain links TRBV20-1 to TRBJ2-3, with a weak D call TRBD2 (6 bases). Germline loops: CDR1 DFQATT, CDR2 SNEGSKA (reference sequence). Trimming took 3 bases from V and 3 from J, leaving 16 bases between them. The CDR3 length is 15 residues. The CDR3 coding sequence is TGCAGTGCTAGTAAGGCGGGAATGCATACAGATACGCAGTATTTT. Encoded protein: CSASKAGMHTDTQYF.

A word on this clonotype: Since a much larger clone is just one base distant, this may be a read error. The chain recombines TRBV7-2 with TRBJ2-7; D ambiguous. This CDR3 spans 11 amino acids. Germline CDR1 SGHTA, CDR2 FQGNSA. V lost 5 bases and J lost 5, with 7 bases in between. CDR3 loop: CASSPANEQYF. The CDR3, as DNA: TGTGCCAGCAGCCCCGCCAACGAGCAGTACTTC.

This clonotype was observed a handful of times. This sequence joins TRBV4-1 and TRBJ1-4, with 7 bases aligning to TRBD1. Germline V gene lookup returns CDR1 MGHRA and CDR2 YSYEKL. The V segment lost 4 bases and the J segment 0 bases; nucleotides outside the gene matches: 5. The CDR3 extends over 16 amino acids. CDR3 in amino acids: CASSLEGAATNEKLFF. For the CDR3, the DNA is TGCGCCAGCAGCCTCGAGGGGGCGGCAACTAATGAAAAACTGTTTTTT.

The chain joins TRBV6-5 to TRBJ2-7; no clear D gene. Trimming removed 0 bases at V and 0 bases at J, with 9 bases between. The CDR3 is made up of 15 amino acids. Germline V gene sequence: CDR1 MNHEY, CDR2 SVGAGI. The CDR3 protein is CASSYSWSDSYEQYF. Here the CDR3 DNA reads TGTGCCAGCAGTTACTCGTGGAGCGACTCCTACGAGCAGTACTTC.

There are many counts of this clonotype. The V gene is TRBV5-1, the J gene TRBJ2-7; the D gene could be TRBD1 or TRBD2 (5 bases each). V was clipped by 4 bases and J by 3 bases, with 17 bases between them. Germline CDR1 SGHRS, CDR2 YFSETQ. This CDR3 has 15 amino acids. The CDR3 sequence is CASSEGRFAGYEQYF. The CDR3, as DNA: TGCGCCAGCAGCGAGGGACGTTTCGCCGGCTACGAGCAGTACTTC.

This clonotype was detected only a few times. This could be a read error, since a much larger clone is one nucleotide away. The chain recombines TRBV24-1 with TRBJ2-7; 7 nucleotides match TRBD1. The ends lost 7 bases at V and 3 bases at J; junction bases unmatched: 2. The CDR3 is made up of 12 amino acids. CDR1 and CDR2 from the germline V gene are KGHDR and SFDVKD. The CDR3 protein is CATSRQGYEQYF. CDR3 nucleotide sequence: TGTGCCACCAGCCGACAGGGCTACGAGCAGTACTTC.

This clonotype was seen a few times. The rearrangement uses TRBV20-1 and TRBJ2-7; D call uncertain. Trimming cost V 3 bases and J 3 bases, with 9 bases left between them. This CDR3 is built from 12 residues. Germline CDR1 and CDR2: DFQATT and SNEGSKA (reference sequence). The DNA for the CDR3 is TGCAGTGCTAGCAGTAACAGCTACGAGCAGTACTTC. The encoded protein is CSASSNSYEQYF.

Written as DNA, the CDR3 is TGTGCCAGCAGCTTTAATAACCTGGGCCCAGATACGCAGTATTTT. It encodes CASSFNNLGPDTQYF. This chain uses TRBV5-5 with TRBJ2-3; D remains unclear. This CDR3 contains 15 residues. V was cut by 2 bases and J by 4 bases, with 14 bases left in between. The V gene's germline CDR1 is SGHKS and CDR2 YYEKEE (reference sequence).

J is TRBJ2-1 and V is TRBV29-1; 11 nucleotides agree with TRBD2. Germline V gene sequence: CDR1 SQVTM, CDR2 ANQGSEA. There are 14 residues in the CDR3. Trimming cost V 5 bases and J 4 bases; bases outside gene matches: 4. In DNA, the CDR3 is TGCAGCGTTCCTAGCGGGAGGAATTACAATGAGCAGTTCTTC. This encodes CSVPSGRNYNEQFF.

With respect to this clonotype: A read error may explain this, as a much larger clone is one base away. The rearrangement uses TRBV7-2 and TRBJ2-5; D possibly corresponds to TRBD1 (6 bases). CDR3 size: 15 residues. Germline assignment: CDR1 SGHTA and CDR2 FQGNSA. The CDR3 DNA follows: TGTGCCAGCAGCTTAGCGGGGGCCACTCAAGGGACCCAGTACTTC. Its protein is CASSLAGATQGTQYF.

About this clonotype itself: Relative to the germline gene, one junction end is altered; a read error may explain this. V gene TRBV12-3 or TRBV12-4 combines with J gene TRBJ2-2, with 7 bases fitting TRBD1. The CDR3 has 15 amino acids. As DNA, the CDR3 is TGTGCCAGTAGTTATAACAGGGGACAAACCGGGGAGCTGTTTTTT. Residues: CASSYNRGQTGELFF.

V gene TRBV6-5 combines with J gene TRBJ2-1; 8 positions agree with TRBD1. CDR1 MNHEY and CDR2 SVGAGI come from the germline V gene. This CDR3 has 16 residues. With V trimmed by 7 bases and J by 6 bases, 14 bases remained unmatched. Here the CDR3 DNA reads TGTGCCAGCAACAAAGCCGGGACAGGAATGAGCAATGAGCAGTTCTTC. It codes for CASNKAGTGMSNEQFF.

The chain is built from TRBV27 and TRBJ2-3; TRBD2 matches 12 bases. J lost 8 bases, V lost 0 bases, and 6 bases had no gene match. This CDR3 region has 16 residues. Germline loops: CDR1 MNHEY, CDR2 SMNVEV (reference sequence). The CDR3 reads CASSLSITTSGGTQYF. In DNA, the CDR3 is TGTGCCAGCAGTTTATCAATCACGACTAGCGGGGGTACGCAGTATTTT.

This chain links TRBV11-3 with TRBJ2-3, with TRBD1 matching 7 bases. Looked up from germline, CDR1 is SGHNT and CDR2 is YENEEA. V lost 4 bases to trimming and J lost 0 bases; unmatched junction nucleotides: 7. CDR3 length: 16 residues. The DNA for the CDR3 is TGTGCCAGCAGCTCCTCCGGGACAGTTAGCACAGATACGCAGTATTTT. Encoded protein: CASSSSGTVSTDTQYF.

The CDR3 reads CASSDRTQGEAFF. The DNA for the CDR3 is TGTGCCAGCAGTGACCGAACACAAGGAGAAGCTTTCTTT. This chain uses TRBV6-5 with TRBJ1-1; D gene uncertain. The V gene lost 5 bases and the J gene lost 8 bases, with 15 bases spanning the gap. Germline V CDR1 and CDR2: MNHEY, SVGAGI. The CDR3 extends over 13 amino acids.

This clonotype showed up just a few times. The gene calls are TRBV15 and TRBJ2-3; possible D gene TRBD1, 5 bases. Per germline, CDR1 LNHNV and CDR2 YYDKDF (reference sequence). CDR3 size: 14 residues. Trimming took 3 bases from V and 9 from J, leaving 16 bases between them. The CDR3 DNA sequence: TGTGCCACCAGCAGGGGAAGGGGCATAGTAACGCAGTATTTT. Amino acids: CATSRGRGIVTQYF.

This clonotype has just a few counts. This rearrangement joins TRBV9 to TRBJ2-7, with 7 bases aligning to TRBD1. The J call is uncertain, as TRBJ2-5 better fits the DNA end. This CDR3 has 16 amino acids. CDR1 and CDR2 from the germline V gene are SGDLS and YYNGEE. The CDR3 nucleotides are TGTGCCAGCAGCGTAGGAGGGGGCAAGACGGGGGAGACCCAGTACTTC. Translation gives CASSVGGGKTGETQYF.

The V gene is TRBV6-2 or TRBV6-3, the J gene TRBJ2-1, with D unresolved. The length of the CDR3 is 12 residues. Trimming removed 7 bases at V and 5 bases at J, with 9 bases between. Germline loops: CDR1 MNHEY, CDR2 SVGEGT. The CDR3 sequence is CASTTVHNEQFF. In nucleotides, the CDR3 is TGTGCCAGCACCACAGTCCACAATGAGCAGTTCTTC.

In its sample, this clonotype was seen a few times. The CDR3 coding sequence is TGCAGCGTTGAGCAGGGTACGCAGTATTTT. It yields the protein CSVEQGTQYF. This chain uses TRBV29-1 with TRBJ2-3, with a weak D call TRBD1 (5 bases). The CDR3 loop spans 10 amino acids. Germline CDR1 SQVTM, CDR2 ANQGSEA. Deletions cut 3 bases from V and 8 bases from J, with 6 bases between.